This TCR beta chain comes out of a study of cytomegalovirus exposure and HLA in healthy donors. It was with 60 Vbeta and 13 Jbeta primers that the PCR ran. TCRdb's copy holds only in-frame clones and misses some; the assay was immunoSEQ multiplex PCR. The sample has some 110,000 clones; 60% to 85% are singletons. This CDR3 is 13 amino acids long. CDR1 and CDR2 (germline): MNHEY, SMNVEV (reference sequence). V lost 6 bases and J lost 3, with 10 bases in between. The V gene is TRBV27, the J gene TRBJ2-3; D uncertain. Sequenced sample: PBMCs. This clonotype was obtained from a woman between 18 and 29 years old in good health and CMV-seropositive. In nucleotides, the CDR3 is TGTGCCAGCAGATTAAGCACGACAGATACGCAGTATTTT. Its protein product is CASRLSTTDTQYF.